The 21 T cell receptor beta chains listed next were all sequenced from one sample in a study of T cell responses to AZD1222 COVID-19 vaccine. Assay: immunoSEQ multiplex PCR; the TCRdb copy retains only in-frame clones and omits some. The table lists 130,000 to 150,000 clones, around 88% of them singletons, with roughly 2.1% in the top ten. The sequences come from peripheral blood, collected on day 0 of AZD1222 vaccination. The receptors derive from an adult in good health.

The CDR3 DNA reads as TGTGCCAGCTCACGCCAGAGGGGGCGCGAGGGCTACACCTTC. Encoded protein: CASSRQRGREGYTF. This chain uses TRBV18 with TRBJ1-2; 7 positions agree with TRBD1. This CDR3 has 14 residues. The germline CDR1 and CDR2 sequences are KGHSH and LQKENI. Germline trimming cut 4 bases from V and 8 bases from J; bases unmatched to any gene: 10.

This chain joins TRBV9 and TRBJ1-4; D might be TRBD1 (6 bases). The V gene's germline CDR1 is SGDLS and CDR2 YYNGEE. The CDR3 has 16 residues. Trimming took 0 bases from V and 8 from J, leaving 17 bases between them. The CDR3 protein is CASSVEPGARGEKLFF. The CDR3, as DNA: TGTGCCAGCAGCGTAGAACCGGGGGCGCGCGGAGAAAAACTGTTTTTT.

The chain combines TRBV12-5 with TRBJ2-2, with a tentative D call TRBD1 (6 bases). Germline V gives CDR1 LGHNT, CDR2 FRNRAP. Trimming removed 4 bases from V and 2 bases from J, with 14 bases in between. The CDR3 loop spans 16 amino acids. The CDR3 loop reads CASGSQGLVNTGELFF. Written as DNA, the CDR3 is TGTGCTAGTGGTTCCCAGGGGCTAGTCAACACCGGGGAGCTGTTTTTT.

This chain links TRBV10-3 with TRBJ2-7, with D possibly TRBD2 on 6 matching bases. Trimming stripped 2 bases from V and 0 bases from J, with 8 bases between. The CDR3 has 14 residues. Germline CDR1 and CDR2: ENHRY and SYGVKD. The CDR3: CAISELANSYEQYF. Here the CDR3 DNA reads TGTGCCATCAGTGAGCTAGCGAACTCCTACGAGCAGTACTTC.

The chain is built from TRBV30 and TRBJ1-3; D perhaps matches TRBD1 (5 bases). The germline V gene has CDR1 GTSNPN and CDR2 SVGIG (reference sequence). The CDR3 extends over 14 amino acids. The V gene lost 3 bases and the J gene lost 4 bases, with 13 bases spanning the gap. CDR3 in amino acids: CAWREGVGGNTIYF. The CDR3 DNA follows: TGTGCCTGGAGAGAAGGGGTGGGCGGAAACACCATATATTTT.

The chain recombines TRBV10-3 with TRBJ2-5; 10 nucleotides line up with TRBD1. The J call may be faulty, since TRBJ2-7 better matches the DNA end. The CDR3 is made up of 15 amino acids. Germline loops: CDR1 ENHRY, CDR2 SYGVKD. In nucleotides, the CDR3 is TGTGCCATCAGGACCCCGGGACAGGGGTCCTACGAGCAGTACTTC. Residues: CAIRTPGQGSYEQYF.

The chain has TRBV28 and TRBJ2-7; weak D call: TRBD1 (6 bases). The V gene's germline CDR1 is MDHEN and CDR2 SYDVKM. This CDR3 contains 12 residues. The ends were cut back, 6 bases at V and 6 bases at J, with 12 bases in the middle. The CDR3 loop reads CASRQGSGEQYF. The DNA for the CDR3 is TGTGCCAGCAGACAGGGTTCGGGCGAGCAGTACTTC.

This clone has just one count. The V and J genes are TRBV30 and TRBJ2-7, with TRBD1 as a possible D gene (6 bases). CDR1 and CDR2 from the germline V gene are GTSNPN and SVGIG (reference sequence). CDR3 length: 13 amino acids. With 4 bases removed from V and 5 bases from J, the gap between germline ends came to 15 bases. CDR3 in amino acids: CAWNSQGPDEQYF. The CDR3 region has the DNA TGTGCCTGGAACTCACAGGGACCGGACGAGCAGTACTTC.

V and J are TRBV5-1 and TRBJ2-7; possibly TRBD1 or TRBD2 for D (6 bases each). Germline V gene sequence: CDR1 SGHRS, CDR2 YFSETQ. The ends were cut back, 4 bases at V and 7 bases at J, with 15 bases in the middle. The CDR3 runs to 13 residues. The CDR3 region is CASSPPGGREQYF. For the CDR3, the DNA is TGCGCCAGCAGCCCCCCCGGGGGCAGAGAGCAGTACTTC.

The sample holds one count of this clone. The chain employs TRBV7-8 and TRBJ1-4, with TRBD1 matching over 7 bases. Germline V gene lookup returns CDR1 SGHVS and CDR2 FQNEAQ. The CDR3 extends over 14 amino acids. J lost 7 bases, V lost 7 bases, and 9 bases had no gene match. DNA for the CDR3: TGTGCCAGCACCCCCGGGCAGGGGGGTGAAAAACTGTTTTTT. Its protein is CASTPGQGGEKLFF.

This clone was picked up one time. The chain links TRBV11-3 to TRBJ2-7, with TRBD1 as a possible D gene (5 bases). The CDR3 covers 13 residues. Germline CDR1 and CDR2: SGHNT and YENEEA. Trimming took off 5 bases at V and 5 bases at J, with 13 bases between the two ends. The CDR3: CASSMGWGHEQYF. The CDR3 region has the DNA TGTGCCAGCAGCATGGGGTGGGGCCACGAGCAGTACTTC.

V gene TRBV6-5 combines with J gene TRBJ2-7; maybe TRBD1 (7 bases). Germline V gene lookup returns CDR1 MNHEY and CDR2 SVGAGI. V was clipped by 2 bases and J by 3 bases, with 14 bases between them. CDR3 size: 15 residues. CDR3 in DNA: TGTGCCAGCAGTTACGGGACTCAGGGGGTCTACGAGCAGTACTTC. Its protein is CASSYGTQGVYEQYF.

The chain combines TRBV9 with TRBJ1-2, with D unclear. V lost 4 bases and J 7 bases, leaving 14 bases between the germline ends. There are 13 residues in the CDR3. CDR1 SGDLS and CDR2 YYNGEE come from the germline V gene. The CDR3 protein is CASSSRVAGGYTF. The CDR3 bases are TGTGCCAGCAGCTCCCGCGTGGCGGGTGGCTACACCTTC.

CDR3 loop: CASSVGSGTSYEQYF. CDR3 in DNA: TGTGCCAGCAGCGTCGGGAGCGGGACATCCTACGAGCAGTACTTC. V usage is TRBV9 and J usage is TRBJ2-7; a weak D match, TRBD2 (7 bases). Germline CDR1 reads SGDLS; CDR2 reads YYNGEE. The ends were cut back, 2 bases at V and 1 base at J, with 13 bases in the middle. This CDR3 has 15 residues.

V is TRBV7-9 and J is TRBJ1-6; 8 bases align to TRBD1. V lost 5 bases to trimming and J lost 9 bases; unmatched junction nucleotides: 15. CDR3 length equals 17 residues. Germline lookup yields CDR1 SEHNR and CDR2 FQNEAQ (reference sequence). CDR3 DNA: TGTGCCAGCAGCGTTCGGACAGGGCCGGAAAATGGTTCACCCCTCCACTTT. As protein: CASSVRTGPENGSPLHF. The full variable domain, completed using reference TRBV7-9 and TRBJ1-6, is DTGVSQNPRHKITKRGQNVTFRCDPISEHNRLYWYRQTLGQGPEFLTYFQNEAQLEKSRLLSDRFSAERPKGSFSTLEIQRTEQGDSAMYLCASSVRTGPENGSPLHFGNGTRLTVT.

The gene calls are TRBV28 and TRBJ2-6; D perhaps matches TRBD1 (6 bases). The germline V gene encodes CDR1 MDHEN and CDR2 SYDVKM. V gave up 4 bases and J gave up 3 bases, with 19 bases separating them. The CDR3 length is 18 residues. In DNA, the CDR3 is TGTGCCAGCAGTTCCGAGTTGAGGGGGTGGAGTGGGGCCAACGTCCTGACTTTC. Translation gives CASSSELRGWSGANVLTF.

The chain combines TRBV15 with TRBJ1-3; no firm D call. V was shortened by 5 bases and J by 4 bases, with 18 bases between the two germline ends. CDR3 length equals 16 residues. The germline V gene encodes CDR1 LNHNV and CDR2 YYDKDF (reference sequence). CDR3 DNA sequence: TGTGCCACCAGCCCCTCGGGTGGTATATCGGGAAACACCATATATTTT. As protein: CATSPSGGISGNTIYF. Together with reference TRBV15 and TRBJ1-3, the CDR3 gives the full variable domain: DAMVIQNPRYQVTQFGKPVTLSCSQTLNHNVMYWYQQKSSQAPKLLFHYYDKDFNNEADTPDNFQSRRPNTSFCFLDIRSPGLGDTAMYLCATSPSGGISGNTIYFGEGSWLTVV.

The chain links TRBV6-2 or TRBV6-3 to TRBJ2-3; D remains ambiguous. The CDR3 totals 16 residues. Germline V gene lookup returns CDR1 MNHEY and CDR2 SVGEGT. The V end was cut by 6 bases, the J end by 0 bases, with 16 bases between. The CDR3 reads CASSLLGGTSTDTQYF. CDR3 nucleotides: TGTGCCAGCAGCTTGCTCGGCGGAACTAGCACAGATACGCAGTATTTT.

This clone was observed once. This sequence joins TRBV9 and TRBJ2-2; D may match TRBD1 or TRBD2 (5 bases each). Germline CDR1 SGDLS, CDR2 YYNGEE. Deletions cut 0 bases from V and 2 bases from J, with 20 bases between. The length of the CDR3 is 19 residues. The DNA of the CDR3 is TGTGCCAGCAGCGTAGTCCCTGGGGGTAGGACCGCAAACACCGGGGAGCTGTTTTTT. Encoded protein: CASSVVPGGRTANTGELFF. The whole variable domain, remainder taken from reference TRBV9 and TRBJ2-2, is DSGVTQTPKHLITATGQRVTLRCSPRSGDLSVYWYQQSLDQGLQFLIQYYNGEERAKGNILERFSAQQFPDLHSELNLSSLELGDSALYFCASSVVPGGRTANTGELFFGEGSRLTVL.

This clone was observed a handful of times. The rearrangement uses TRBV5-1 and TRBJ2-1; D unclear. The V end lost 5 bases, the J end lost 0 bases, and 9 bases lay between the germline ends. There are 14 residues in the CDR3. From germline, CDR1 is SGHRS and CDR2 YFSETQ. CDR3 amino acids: CASRPSSSYNEQFF. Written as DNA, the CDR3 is TGCGCCAGCAGGCCCTCAAGCTCCTACAATGAGCAGTTCTTC.

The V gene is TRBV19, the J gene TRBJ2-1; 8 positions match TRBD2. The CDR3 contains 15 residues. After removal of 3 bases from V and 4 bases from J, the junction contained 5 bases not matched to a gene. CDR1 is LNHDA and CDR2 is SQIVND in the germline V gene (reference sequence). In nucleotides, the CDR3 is TGTGCCAGTAGTATTCCAGCGGGAGCTTACAATGAGCAGTTCTTC. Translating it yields CASSIPAGAYNEQFF.